This T cell receptor beta chain was captured by sequencing in a study of blood T cell repertoires in COVID-19. Study as a whole: Samples came from the United States, Italy and Spain, spanning acute and convalescent COVID-19. From T cells, B-cell-depleted T cells, or PBMCs came the material, which was cDNA or gDNA.

Trimming at V came to 2 bases and at J to 7 bases, leaving 1 base not matched to a gene. This CDR3 has 14 amino acids. Germline CDR1 and CDR2: SGHTS and YDEGEE. In the original processing: Amplification from reference gene primers served as the basis for estimated nucleated cell counts. Only in-frame clones appear in the TCRdb table, and some are missing; sequencing was by immunoSEQ multiplex PCR. The DNA gave D and trimming, while V, J and clone size come from that table. This table holds about 120,000 clones, about 85% found once. The sequenced material came from peripheral blood. This receptor was obtained from a man older than 75 with acute or convalescent COVID-19. The chain employs TRBV5-8 and TRBJ1-6; 9 positions agree with TRBD1. The CDR3 nucleotides read TGTGCCAGCAGCTTAGGACAGGGGAATTCACCCCTCCACTTT. Its translation: CASSLGQGNSPLHF.